This TCR beta chain is drawn from a study of beta chain features in type 1 diabetes. From germline, CDR1 is SGDLS and CDR2 YYNGEE. V lost 5 bases and J lost 7, with 9 bases in between. There are 11 residues in the CDR3. Note on this clone: The antigen remains unidentified.

Expressed TCRB transcripts were sequenced because the isolated RNA had all been reverse transcribed beforehand. Repertoires were generated with immunoSEQ multiplex PCR, while TCRdb's copy carries only in-frame clones and drops some. The repertoire holds over 55,000 clones, with roughly 50% as singletons. General observations from the study: Within each of all four CD4+ subsets, Type 1 diabetes patients had TCRB CDR3s that were moderately but significantly shorter.

Sequenced input: Tregs from blood. The TCR comes from a woman between 40 and 55 years old with type 1 diabetes. The rearrangement uses TRBV9 and TRBJ1-2; TRBD1 is a possible D gene (6 bases). The CDR3 DNA reads as TGTGCCAGCAGTCTAGGGGGTGGCTACACCTTC. Translated, it gives CASSLGGGYTF.